What follows are 20 T cell receptor beta chains derived from one specimen sequenced in a study of tumor-infiltrating lymphocytes in primary liver carcinoma. Between about 18 and 33 mg of unsorted bulk tissue served as the source from which RNA and DNA were co-extracted. Researchers generated TCR beta cDNA from roughly 520 ng of total RNA, relying on a constant-region primer. For TCR beta, libraries were produced by three nested multiplex PCR rounds using slightly modified ARM-PCR. TRBV1-TRBV30 forward primers paired with a C-beta reverse primer were used in the first two PCR rounds, which ran approximately 10 cycles each. TCRdb used MiXCR to reprocess the multiplex PCR reads, holding one entry per CDR3 protein. The table shows fewer than 75,000 distinct CDR3 sequences, with roughly two thirds occurring only once. Input material: liver tumor tissue from sampling region 4. Subset defined: tumor region T4, right-lateral pole. The origin of the receptors is a middle-aged man with primary liver carcinoma and hepatitis B virus infection.

The J gene is TRBJ2-7, the V gene TRBV2, with TRBD2 matching over 7 bases. The germline V gene has CDR1 SNHLY and CDR2 FYNNEI. Trimming cost V 6 bases and J 13 bases; bases outside gene matches: 24. The CDR3 is made up of 16 amino acids. In DNA form, the CDR3 reads TGTGCCAGCAGCGCCACTAGCGCCCGATTCTCCTACGACCATTACTTC. This encodes CASSATSARFSYDHYF.

This clonotype came up once. The junction departs from the called germline gene at one end, perhaps through a read error. The chain links TRBV12-3 or TRBV12-4 to TRBJ2-2, with D perhaps TRBD2 (5 bases). The CDR3 sequence is 12 residues long. Here the CDR3 reads CASSLRLGELFF. The CDR3, as DNA: TGTGCCAGCAGCCTCCGTCTCGGGGAGCTATTCTTT.

As to this clonotype: One end of the junction does not line up with germline, which may come from a read error. The chain links TRBV10-2 to TRBJ2-7; no firm D call. The CDR3 contains 12 residues. The germline CDR1 and CDR2 sequences are WSHSY and SAAADI. CDR3 nucleotides: TGCGCTAGCAGTGTCTCGGTGGGTGAGCACTACTTC. Translated, it gives CASSVSVGEHYF.

Details on this clonotype: An end of the junction differs from the germline gene, which may be a read error. J is TRBJ2-7 and V is TRBV6-2 or TRBV6-3; D not resolved. The CDR3 is 14 amino acids. In germline, CDR1 is MNHEY, CDR2 SVGEGT. Here the CDR3 DNA reads TGTACCAGCAGTTACGGGTCTCCCCGCTACGAGCACTACTTC. It encodes CTSSYGSPRYEHYF.

Notes on this clonotype: One junction end disagrees with the germline gene, perhaps due to a read error. The V and J genes are TRBV11-1 and TRBJ2-4; 13 bases align to TRBD2. The V gene's germline CDR1 is SGHAT and CDR2 FQDESV (reference sequence). The CDR3 has 17 amino acids. The DNA of the CDR3 is TGTGCCAGGAGCTATCCCGGGACTAGCGGGACCAAAAGCATTCAGTACTTC. Encoded protein: CARSYPGTSGTKSIQYF.

Turning to this clonotype: The CDR3 ends on some other residue instead of the conserved phenylalanine or tryptophan, so this is likely a read error. The DNA is left out, because the CDR3 cannot be placed on it with certainty; the CDR3 is given as TCRdb lists it. J is TRBJ2-4 and V is TRBV11-1; the table names TRBD2, a call not compared with the DNA. A total of 17 residues make up the CDR3, ends included. The germline V gene encodes CDR1 SGHAT and CDR2 FQDESV (reference sequence). The CDR3 loop is CASSFPGTSGTKNIPYL.

Comments on this clonotype: A read error is possible here, since a much larger clone lies one base away. V gene TRBV11-2 combines with J gene TRBJ2-7; 7 bases are a match to TRBD2. Per germline, CDR1 SGHAT and CDR2 FQNNGV. CDR3 length: 20 residues. In DNA, the CDR3 is TGTGCCAGCGGCTTGAGGGAGGGGAGGAGTAGCGGGCTCAGCTCCTACGAGCAGTACTTC. As protein: CASGLREGRSSGLSSYEQYF.

To note about this clonotype: Compared with germline, one end of the junction differs, possibly owing to a read error. The gene calls are TRBV11-2 and TRBJ2-7; 8 bases line up with TRBD1. From germline, CDR1 is SGHAT and CDR2 FQNNGV. This CDR3 comprises 15 residues. CDR3 in amino acids: CASSLGTGRTYEQYF. The CDR3 DNA reads TGTGCCAGCAGCTTAGGGACAGGGAGAACCTACGAACAGTACTTC.

About this clonotype: A read error may produce the germline difference seen at one junction end. The chain combines TRBV5-1 with TRBJ2-5; D is uncertain. CDR3 length equals 14 residues. The germline gives CDR1 SGHRS, CDR2 YFSETQ. The CDR3 protein is CASSLAQYQGTQYF. In DNA form, the CDR3 reads TGCGCCAGCAGCTTGGCACAGTACCAAGGGACCCAGTACTTC.

Remarks on this clonotype: Germline is not matched at one junction end, which may reflect a read error. The chain links TRBV5-1 to TRBJ2-1; 7 bases are shared with TRBD2. Looked up from germline, CDR1 is SGHRS and CDR2 is YFSETQ. The CDR3 contains 16 residues. CDR3 DNA: TGCGCCAGCAGCTCCGGGTCTAGCGGAACTTACAGTGAGCAGTTCTTC. It specifies CASSSGSSGTYSEQFF.

As to this clonotype: The junction departs from the called germline gene at one end, perhaps through a read error. The CDR3 DNA sequence: TGCGCCAGCAGTCAAGCCACAGCGCCGTCTACGTATAGCACAGATACGCAGTATTTT. Translation: CASSQATAPSTYSTDTQYF. The gene calls are TRBV4-1 and TRBJ2-3; D gene uncertain. Per germline, CDR1 MGHRA and CDR2 YSYEKL. The CDR3 loop spans 19 amino acids.

This clonotype occurred once. The chain recombines TRBV6-6 with TRBJ1-1, with D tentatively TRBD1 (5 bases). Trimming stripped 6 bases from V and 2 bases from J, with 16 bases between. The germline gives CDR1 MNHNY, CDR2 SVGAGI (reference sequence). The CDR3 is made up of 15 amino acids. The CDR3 region is CASRTGTYSNTEAFF. The CDR3 nucleotides are TGTGCCAGCAGAACTGGGACGTACAGTAACACTGAAGCTTTCTTT.

As for this clonotype: At one of its ends the junction is not consistent with the germline gene, which may arise from a read error. The chain links TRBV28 to TRBJ1-4, with 7 bases lining up with TRBD1. The germline CDR1 and CDR2 sequences are MDHEN and SYDVKM. The CDR3 spans 17 residues. CDR3 DNA: TGTGCCAGCAGTTTTGGGGACAGATTTGCAACTAATGAAAAACTATTTTTT. Amino acid sequence: CASSFGDRFATNEKLFF.

As concerns this clonotype: An end of the junction differs from the germline gene, which may be a read error. The V and J genes are TRBV5-5 and TRBJ2-7; no reliable D call. The germline V gene encodes CDR1 SGHKS and CDR2 YYEKEE (reference sequence). The CDR3 length is 15 residues. This chain's CDR3 is CASSLADLRTYGQYF. The CDR3 DNA reads as TGTGCCAGCAGCTTGGCCGATTTGAGAACCTACGGGCAGTATTTC. Together with reference TRBV5-5 and TRBJ2-7, the CDR3 gives the full variable domain: DAGVTQSPTHLIKTRGQQVTLRCSPISGHKSVSWYQQVLGQGPQFIFQYYEKEERGRGNFPDRFSARQFPNYSSELNVNALLLGDSALYLCASSLADLRTYGQYFGPGTRLTVT.

This clonotype was counted many times. The V gene is TRBV6-2 or TRBV6-3, the J gene TRBJ2-6; maybe TRBD2 (5 bases). V was clipped by 5 bases and J by 0 bases, with 17 bases between them. Germline lookup yields CDR1 MNHEY and CDR2 SVGEGT. CDR3 length: 18 residues. CDR3 nucleotide sequence: TGTGCCAGCAGTCCTACGGGGTCTTCCTCCTCTGGGGCCAACGTCCTGACTTTC. It codes for CASSPTGSSSSGANVLTF.

Only a few counts were recorded for this clonotype. This sequence may be a read error, since a much larger clone differs from it by one base. The chain combines TRBV11-3 with TRBJ2-7; TRBD1 matches 8 bases. Germline CDR1 SGHNT, CDR2 YENEEA. The CDR3 sequence is 15 residues long. CDR3 sequence (DNA): TGTGCCAGCAGCTTAGAGGCAGGGGGCGGCTACGGGCAGTACTTC. This sequence encodes CASSLEAGGGYGQYF. Supplemented by reference TRBV11-3 and TRBJ2-7, the full variable domain reads EAGVVQSPRYKIIEKKQPVAFWCNPISGHNTLYWYLQNLGQGPELLIRYENEEAVDDSQLPKDRFSAERLKGVDSTLKIQPAELGDSAVYLCASSLEAGGGYGQYFGPGTRLTVT.

Only a few counts were recorded for this clonotype. Being one base from a much bigger clone, this may be a read error. The CDR3 loop reads CASGSGFPPPYEQYF. Written as DNA, the CDR3 is TGTGCCAGCGGCTCAGGGTTCCCTCCCCCCTACGAGCAGTACTTC. The chain carries TRBV7-9 and TRBJ2-7; the D gene is possibly TRBD1 (5 bases). This CDR3 has 15 residues. Germline V gene data show CDR1 as SEHNR and CDR2 as FQNEAQ (reference sequence). V dropped 8 bases and J dropped 2 bases, with 19 bases sitting between them.

About this clonotype itself: This CDR3 fails to terminate in the conserved phenylalanine or tryptophan, so it likely reflects a read error. The V gene is TRBV4-3, the J gene TRBJ1-2, with 10 bases identical to TRBD1. The CDR3 spans 15 residues. Germline V CDR1 and CDR2: LGHNA, YSLEER. CDR3 sequence reads: CASSPGTGVNYDYTL. The CDR3 DNA sequence: TGCGCCAGCAGCCCCGGGACAGGGGTTAACTATGACTACACCCTC.

Worth noting for this clonotype: This sequence may be a read error, since a much larger clone differs from it by one base. This sequence joins TRBV14 and TRBJ2-1; tentative D call: TRBD2 (5 bases). The CDR3 length is 13 residues. From germline, CDR1 is SGHDN and CDR2 FVKESK. CDR3 residues: CASSPMTISERFF. CDR3 sequence (DNA): TGTGCCAGCAGCCCAATGACTATAAGTGAGCGGTTCTTC.

The chain joins TRBV12-3 or TRBV12-4 to TRBJ1-5; D is perhaps TRBD1 (5 bases). Deletions cut 11 bases from V and 4 bases from J, with 21 bases between. The CDR3 runs 15 residues. As DNA, the CDR3 is TGTGCCCGTAGTTTAGCCCAGGGTCCTAATCAGCCCCAGCATTTT. Residues: CARSLAQGPNQPQHF.